Listed here are 27 T cell receptor beta chains from one sample, sequenced in a study of T-cell reconstitution after alpha-beta-depleted transplantation in children. Unique molecular identifiers were incorporated when the TCRbeta library was constructed. TCRdb fed the PCR reads into MiXCR, producing one record per CDR3 protein. The sample includes approximately 9,000 distinct CDR3 sequences, around 17% seen only once; the top ten take more than 75%. Sequences were derived from PBMCs, mostly from graft donor cells, sampled 60 days after TCRalphabeta/CD19-depleted stem cell transplant. Receptors were obtained from a girl under two years old who had a stem cell transplant for combined immunodeficiency, so the T cells may come from the graft donor.

In this sample, this clonotype turned up many times. The chain has TRBV4-2 and TRBJ2-5; tentative D call: TRBD2 (6 bases). Trimming left V 1 base short and J 5 bases short, with 17 bases between. The germline V gene encodes CDR1 LGHNA and CDR2 YNFKEQ. The CDR3 is made up of 16 amino acids. CDR3 amino acids: CASSQVGLSSEETQYF. The CDR3 bases are TGTGCCAGCAGCCAAGTTGGACTATCCTCCGAGGAGACCCAGTACTTC.

There are many counts of this clonotype. The chain links TRBV5-1 to TRBJ2-7; D not resolved. CDR1 and CDR2 from the germline V gene are SGHRS and YFSETQ. Between the trimmed V and J ends, which lost 2 bases and 4 bases, there was a span of 4 bases. The CDR3 is 11 residues long. CDR3 protein: CASSFNYEQYF. CDR3 nucleotide sequence: TGCGCCAGCAGCTTCAATTACGAGCAGTACTTC.

This clonotype was seen repeatedly, ten times or more. This chain connects TRBV10-3 to TRBJ2-7, with 8 bases lining up with TRBD1. The CDR3 length is 15 residues. Germline assignment: CDR1 ENHRY and CDR2 SYGVKD. V lost 0 bases and J lost 5; bases outside the gene matches: 6. As DNA, the CDR3 is TGTGCCATCAGTGAGTCGAGGACAGGGAGGAACGAGCAGTACTTC. Its protein is CAISESRTGRNEQYF.

This clonotype was observed a few times. The chain is built from TRBV12-3 or TRBV12-4 and TRBJ1-5; D gene uncertain. This CDR3 is 14 amino acids long. V shed 3 bases and J shed 6 bases, with 12 bases lying between them. As DNA, the CDR3 is TGTGCCAGCAGTTTCCCGGGCGTGGTTCAGCCCCAGCATTTT. Encoded protein: CASSFPGVVQPQHF.

The chain employs TRBV11-3 and TRBJ2-3; D remains unclear. Looked up from germline, CDR1 is SGHNT and CDR2 is YENEEA. The length of the CDR3 is 15 residues. Trimming stripped 1 base from V and 2 bases from J, with 10 bases between. CDR3 in amino acids: CASSLGMGNTDTQYF. The CDR3 DNA reads TGTGCCAGCAGCTTAGGTATGGGGAACACAGATACGCAGTATTTT.

CDR3 in amino acids: CASSPPSGGSSYEQYF. CDR3 bases: TGTGCCAGCTCACCACCGAGCGGGGGAAGCTCCTACGAGCAGTACTTC. The V call is TRBV18, the J call TRBJ2-7, with 8 bases lining up with TRBD2. V lost 0 bases and J lost 0; bases outside the gene matches: 4. The germline CDR1 and CDR2 sequences are KGHSH and LQKENI. This CDR3 region has 16 residues.

This clonotype was counted only a few times. The chain uses TRBV18 and TRBJ2-5; D could derive from TRBD1 or TRBD2 (5 bases each). Trimming left V 5 bases short and J 7 bases short, with 17 bases between. This CDR3 spans 14 amino acids. Germline V gives CDR1 KGHSH, CDR2 LQKENI. This chain's CDR3 is CASSSDGGGGTQYF. The CDR3 bases are TGTGCCAGCTCATCAGACGGCGGTGGGGGGACCCAGTACTTC.

There are many counts of this clonotype. The rearrangement links TRBV20-1 to TRBJ2-3, with TRBD2 identical over 8 bases. Germline-derived CDR1 and CDR2 are DFQATT and SNEGSKA (reference sequence). With V trimmed by 0 bases and J by 9 bases, 20 bases remained unmatched. CDR3 length: 18 amino acids. The CDR3 sequence is CSARDQLLMASGGQTQYF. The CDR3 nucleotides are TGCAGTGCTAGAGATCAGTTATTGATGGCAAGCGGGGGTCAGACGCAGTATTTT.

This clonotype was seen at least ten times. The chain uses TRBV6-5 and TRBJ1-2; D is unclear. CDR3 length: 14 amino acids. Germline V gives CDR1 MNHEY, CDR2 SVGAGI. V gave up 0 bases and J gave up 0 bases, with 5 bases separating them. CDR3 sequence reads: CASSYSNANYGYTF. The CDR3, as DNA: TGTGCCAGCAGTTACTCGAACGCTAACTATGGCTACACCTTC.

Remarks on this clonotype: A much larger clonotype is one base distant, so this may be a read error. The chain couples TRBV7-2 to TRBJ2-7; D not resolved. Germline V gene data show CDR1 as SGHTA and CDR2 as FQGNSA. There are 14 residues in the CDR3. The CDR3 region has the DNA TGTGCCAGCAGCTCACGAGCTTTGACCTACGATCAGTACTTC. Translating gives CASSSRALTYDQYF.

This clonotype was detected many times. V gene TRBV7-2 combines with J gene TRBJ1-5; 10 nucleotides agree with TRBD1. The CDR3 is 15 amino acids. Per germline, CDR1 SGHTA and CDR2 FQGNSA. After removal of 1 base from V and 6 bases from J, the junction contained 3 bases not matched to a gene. This CDR3 is CASSLGRDRGQPQHF. The CDR3 bases are TGTGCCAGCAGCTTAGGTCGGGACAGGGGTCAGCCCCAGCATTTT.

This clonotype was counted at least ten times. The chain uses TRBV20-1 and TRBJ2-5, with D unresolved. Deletions cut 4 bases from V and 5 bases from J, with 14 bases between. This CDR3 spans 13 amino acids. Germline V gene data show CDR1 as DFQATT and CDR2 as SNEGSKA (reference sequence). The CDR3 protein is CSATQRRRETQYF. CDR3 DNA: TGCAGTGCTACCCAAAGAAGGCGGGAGACCCAGTACTTC.

This clonotype was observed at least ten times. The rearrangement uses TRBV20-1 and TRBJ2-3, with D maybe TRBD2 (6 bases). Looked up from germline, CDR1 is DFQATT and CDR2 is SNEGSKA (reference sequence). Trimming took off 5 bases at V and 6 bases at J, with 21 bases between the two ends. The length of the CDR3 is 15 residues. The CDR3 region is CSAAPTRTRGDTQYF. DNA of the CDR3: TGCAGTGCTGCCCCGACTCGAACTCGGGGGGATACGCAGTATTTT.

Relative to its sample, this clonotype is medium-sized. This rearrangement joins TRBV29-1 to TRBJ2-1, with D possibly being TRBD1 or TRBD2 (5 bases each). The CDR3 has 14 residues. In germline, CDR1 is SQVTM, CDR2 ANQGSEA. Trimming shortened V by 3 bases and J by 8 bases, and 17 bases separated the two germline ends. In nucleotides, the CDR3 is TGCAGCGTTGAGTTCAGAGGGGTTGGCGATGAGCAGTTCTTC. Protein product: CSVEFRGVGDEQFF.

The chain carries TRBV5-6 and TRBJ2-4; possible D gene TRBD1, 5 bases. CDR1 is SGHDT and CDR2 is YYEEEE in the germline V gene. The CDR3 spans 13 residues. With 4 bases removed from V and 9 bases from J, the gap between germline ends came to 14 bases. The CDR3 DNA follows: TGTGCCAGCAGCCTAAGTAAGGGGATCATTCAGTACTTC. It codes for CASSLSKGIIQYF.

The genes are TRBV6-1 and TRBJ2-1; D unresolved. Germline CDR1 is MNHNS and CDR2 is SASEGT. The CDR3 has 18 amino acids. V shed 0 bases and J shed 4 bases, with 19 bases lying between them. In nucleotides, the CDR3 is TGTGCCAGCAGTGAAGCGGAAATTGGGTTATTATTATACAATGAGCAGTTCTTC. This sequence encodes CASSEAEIGLLLYNEQFF.

There are a few counts of this clonotype. The chain employs TRBV6-5 and TRBJ2-5, with TRBD1 as a possible D gene (7 bases). This CDR3 is built from 16 residues. Germline CDR1 is MNHEY and CDR2 is SVGAGI. Trimming pared 5 bases from V and 5 bases from J, leaving 21 bases between. The CDR3 sequence is CASSQGLKGAGETQYF. The CDR3 region has the DNA TGTGCCAGCAGTCAGGGTCTCAAGGGGGCGGGGGAGACCCAGTACTTC.

This clonotype was recorded at least ten times. The rearrangement links TRBV12-3 or TRBV12-4 to TRBJ1-5; perhaps TRBD1 as D (5 bases). Deletions cut 2 bases from V and 5 bases from J, with 13 bases between. The CDR3 is made up of 15 amino acids. CDR3 nucleotide sequence: TGTGCCAGCAGTTTACTTGGGGGAAGGGATCAGCCCCAGCATTTT. This sequence encodes CASSLLGGRDQPQHF.

This clonotype has at least ten counts. The rearrangement uses TRBV12-3 or TRBV12-4 and TRBJ1-5; 7 bases are a match to TRBD1. This CDR3 comprises 15 residues. Germline trimming cut 2 bases from V and 4 bases from J; bases unmatched to any gene: 5. CDR3 sequence reads: CASSLSTTGNQPQHF. The CDR3 bases are TGTGCCAGCAGTTTAAGTACGACAGGGAATCAGCCCCAGCATTTT.

This clonotype showed up just a few times. The chain recombines TRBV4-2 with TRBJ2-7, with TRBD2 identical over 9 bases. After removal of 0 bases from V and 2 bases from J, the junction contained 2 bases not matched to a gene. The V gene's germline CDR1 is LGHNA and CDR2 YNFKEQ. The CDR3 covers 15 residues. CDR3 protein: CASSQERLAAYEQYF. CDR3 in DNA: TGTGCCAGCAGCCAAGAAAGACTAGCGGCCTACGAGCAGTACTTC.

There are a few counts of this clonotype. The chain is built from TRBV15 and TRBJ1-1; TRBD1 is a possible D gene (5 bases). Deletions cut 3 bases from V and 1 base from J, with 12 bases between. The CDR3 sequence is 15 residues long. CDR1 LNHNV and CDR2 YYDKDF come from the germline V gene (reference sequence). CDR3 sequence (DNA): TGTGCCACCAGCAGTGGGGCAGGGAGGAACACTGAAGCTTTCTTT. Its protein product is CATSSGAGRNTEAFF.

V usage is TRBV20-1 and J usage is TRBJ1-2; D might be TRBD1 (6 bases). The CDR3 is 15 amino acids. V was clipped by 4 bases and J by 0 bases, with 15 bases between them. The germline V gene has CDR1 DFQATT and CDR2 SNEGSKA (reference sequence). The CDR3 is CSAIGGAAANYGYTF. CDR3 DNA: TGCAGTGCTATTGGGGGCGCAGCAGCTAACTATGGCTACACCTTC.

The chain has TRBV4-3 and TRBJ2-1; TRBD2 agrees at 10 bases. The V and J ends lost 2 bases and 4 bases, in that order; junction bases with no gene match: 5. This CDR3 has 16 residues. Germline V gives CDR1 LGHNA, CDR2 YSLEER. The CDR3 region is CASSQLLAGHYNEQFF. The CDR3 nucleotides are TGCGCCAGCAGCCAATTACTAGCGGGGCATTACAATGAGCAGTTCTTC.

This clonotype was counted a few times. The V gene is TRBV13, the J gene TRBJ2-1; D unclear. Germline CDR1 PRHDT, CDR2 FYEKMQ (reference sequence). The CDR3 loop spans 14 amino acids. Trimming pared 1 base from V and 3 bases from J, leaving 7 bases between. The CDR3 region has the DNA TGTGCCAGCAGCTTAGAAAGGAACTACAATGAGCAGTTCTTC. Translated, it gives CASSLERNYNEQFF.

In its sample, this clonotype was seen a few times. V is TRBV4-2 and J is TRBJ2-5; D is possibly TRBD1 or TRBD2 (5 bases each). Looked up from germline, CDR1 is LGHNA and CDR2 is YNFKEQ. This CDR3 spans 15 amino acids. The V and J ends lost 6 bases and 5 bases respectively, with 19 bases between them. CDR3 DNA sequence: TGTGCCAGCAGGCCAAGAATGGCAGAGGGGGAGACCCAGTACTTC. Protein sequence: CASRPRMAEGETQYF.

This clonotype has a count of ten or more. The chain employs TRBV24-1 and TRBJ2-3; D remains unclear. Germline V gives CDR1 KGHDR, CDR2 SFDVKD. V lost 3 bases and J lost 9, with 9 bases in between. CDR3 length: 12 amino acids. Written as DNA, the CDR3 is TGTGCCACCAGTGATGCCGTCGGGACGCAGTATTTT. It encodes CATSDAVGTQYF.

The genes are TRBV18 and TRBJ1-1; D is uncertain. There are 14 residues in the CDR3. Germline V gene data show CDR1 as KGHSH and CDR2 as LQKENI. Trimming shortened V by 4 bases and J by 1 base, and 10 bases separated the two germline ends. The CDR3 coding sequence is TGTGCCAGCTCACTTCTACGATCGAACACTGAAGCTTTCTTT. It encodes CASSLLRSNTEAFF.